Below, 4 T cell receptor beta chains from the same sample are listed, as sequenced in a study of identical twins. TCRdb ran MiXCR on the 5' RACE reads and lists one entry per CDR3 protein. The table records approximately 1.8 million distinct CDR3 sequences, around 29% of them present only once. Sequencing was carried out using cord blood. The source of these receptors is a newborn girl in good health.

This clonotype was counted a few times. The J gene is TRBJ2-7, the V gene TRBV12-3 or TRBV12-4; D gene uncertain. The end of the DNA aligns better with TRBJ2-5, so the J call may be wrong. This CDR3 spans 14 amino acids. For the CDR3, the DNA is TGTGCCAGCTATGCTTTGGGGTCCTGGGAGACCCAGTACTTC. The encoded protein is CASYALGSWETQYF.

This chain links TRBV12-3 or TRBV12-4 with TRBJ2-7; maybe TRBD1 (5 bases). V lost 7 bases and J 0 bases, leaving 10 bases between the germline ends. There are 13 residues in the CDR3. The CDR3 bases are TGTGCCAGCACCATAGGGGTCTCCTACGAGCAGTACTTC. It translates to CASTIGVSYEQYF.

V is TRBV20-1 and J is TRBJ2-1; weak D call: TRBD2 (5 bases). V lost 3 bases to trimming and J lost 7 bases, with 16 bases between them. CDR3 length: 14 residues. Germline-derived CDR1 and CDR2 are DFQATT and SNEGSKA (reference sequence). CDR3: CSASFAYPGNEQFF. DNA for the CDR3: TGCAGTGCTAGTTTCGCCTACCCGGGGAATGAGCAGTTCTTC.

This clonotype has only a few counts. As DNA, the CDR3 is TGTGCCAGCAGCCGAGAAGGAGAGTCTAACCACGAGCAGTACTTC. Its translation: CASSREGESNHEQYF. The gene calls are TRBV7-6 and TRBJ2-7, with D uncertain. Germline V lookup: CDR1 SGHVS, CDR2 FNYEAQ. The CDR3 contains 15 residues. The ends were cut back, 5 bases at V and 5 bases at J, with 19 bases in the middle.